This record covers a single T cell receptor beta chain. V was clipped by 6 bases and J by 1 base; unmatched bases: 7. The germline CDR1 and CDR2 sequences are SGHVS and FNYEAQ. The CDR3 runs 15 residues. This sample is drawn from a study of blood T cell repertoires in COVID-19. At the level of the study: T cells, B-cell-depleted T cells, or PBMCs provided the cDNA or gDNA that served as material.

Produced via immunoSEQ multiplex PCR; TCRdb's table is partial and in-frame only. The sample lists roughly 360,000 clones; around 87% were seen once. The specimen was PBMCs or T cells enriched from blood (not recorded which). The V call is TRBV7-6, the J call TRBJ2-3; 7 bases match TRBD1. The clonotype was recovered from a man under 40 who had recovered from COVID-19. DNA of the CDR3: TGTGCCAGCAGATTGACAGGGACGGGCACAGATACGCAGTATTTT. This codes for CASRLTGTGTDTQYF.